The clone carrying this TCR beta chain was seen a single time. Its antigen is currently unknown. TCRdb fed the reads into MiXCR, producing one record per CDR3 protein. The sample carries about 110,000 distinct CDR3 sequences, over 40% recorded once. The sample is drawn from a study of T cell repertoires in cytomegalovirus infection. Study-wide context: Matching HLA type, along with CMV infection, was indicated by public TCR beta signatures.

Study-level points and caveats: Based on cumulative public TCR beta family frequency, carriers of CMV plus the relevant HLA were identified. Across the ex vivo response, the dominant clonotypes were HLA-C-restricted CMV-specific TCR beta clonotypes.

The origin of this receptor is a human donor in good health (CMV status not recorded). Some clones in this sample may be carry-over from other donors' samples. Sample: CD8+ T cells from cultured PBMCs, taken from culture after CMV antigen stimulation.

The CDR3 loop reads CASSFRGPRGEQYF. The CDR3 nucleotides are TGTGCCAGCAGTTTCAGGGGGCCCCGGGGAGAGCAGTACTTC. V usage is TRBV28 and J usage is TRBJ2-7; TRBD1 matches 8 bases. In germline, CDR1 is MDHEN, CDR2 SYDVKM. Trimming took 3 bases from V and 7 from J; bases not matched to a gene: 8. The CDR3 has 14 residues.